The clone carrying this TCR beta chain has more than one count but fewer than ten. Only patients with CD8+CD57+ cell expansion on flow cytometry were chosen for sequencing. CDR3 length equals 13 residues. V lost 4 bases and J 2 bases, leaving 11 bases between the germline ends. Germline V CDR1 and CDR2: SQVTM, ANQGSEA. The data originate from a study of CD8+CD57+ T cells in acquired aplastic anemia. Genomic DNA served as template for TCR beta VDJ and CDR3 profiling. TCRdb called the reads again in MiXCR, with one record for every CDR3 protein. The table has 100,000 to 150,000 distinct CDR3 sequences, about two fifths seen once; the top ten hold roughly 3%.

The source of this sequence is a human donor with aplastic anemia. The chain couples TRBV29-1 to TRBJ1-2; D may be TRBD1 (6 bases). Sequenced material: sorted CD4+, CD8+, or CD8+CD57+ T cells (not recorded which) from PBMCs. Here the CDR3 DNA reads TGCAGCGTTGGGGGTGGACAGAACTATGGCTACACCTTC. Protein: CSVGGGQNYGYTF. The whole variable domain, remainder taken from reference TRBV29-1 and TRBJ1-2, is SAVISQKPSRDICQRGTSLTIQCQVDSQVTMMFWYRQQPGQSLTLIATANQGSEATYESGFVIDKFPISRPNLTFSTLTVSNMSPEDSSIYLCSVGGGQNYGYTFGSGTRLTVV.